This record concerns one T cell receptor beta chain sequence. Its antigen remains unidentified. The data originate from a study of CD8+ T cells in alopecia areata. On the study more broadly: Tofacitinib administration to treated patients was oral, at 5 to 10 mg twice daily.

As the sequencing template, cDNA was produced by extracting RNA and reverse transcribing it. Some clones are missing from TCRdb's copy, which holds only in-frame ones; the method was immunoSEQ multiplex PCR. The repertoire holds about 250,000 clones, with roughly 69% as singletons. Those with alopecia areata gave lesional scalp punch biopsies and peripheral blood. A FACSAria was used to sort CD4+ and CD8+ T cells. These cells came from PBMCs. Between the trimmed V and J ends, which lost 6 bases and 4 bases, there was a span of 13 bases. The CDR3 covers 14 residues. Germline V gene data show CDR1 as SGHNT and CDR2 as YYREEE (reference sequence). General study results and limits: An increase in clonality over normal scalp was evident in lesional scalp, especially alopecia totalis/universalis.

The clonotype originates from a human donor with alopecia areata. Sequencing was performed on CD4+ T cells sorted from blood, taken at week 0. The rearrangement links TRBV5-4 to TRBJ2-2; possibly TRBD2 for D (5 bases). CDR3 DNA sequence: TGTGCCAGCACCGATGCGGGCGTCACCGGGGAGCTGTTTTTT. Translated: CASTDAGVTGELFF.